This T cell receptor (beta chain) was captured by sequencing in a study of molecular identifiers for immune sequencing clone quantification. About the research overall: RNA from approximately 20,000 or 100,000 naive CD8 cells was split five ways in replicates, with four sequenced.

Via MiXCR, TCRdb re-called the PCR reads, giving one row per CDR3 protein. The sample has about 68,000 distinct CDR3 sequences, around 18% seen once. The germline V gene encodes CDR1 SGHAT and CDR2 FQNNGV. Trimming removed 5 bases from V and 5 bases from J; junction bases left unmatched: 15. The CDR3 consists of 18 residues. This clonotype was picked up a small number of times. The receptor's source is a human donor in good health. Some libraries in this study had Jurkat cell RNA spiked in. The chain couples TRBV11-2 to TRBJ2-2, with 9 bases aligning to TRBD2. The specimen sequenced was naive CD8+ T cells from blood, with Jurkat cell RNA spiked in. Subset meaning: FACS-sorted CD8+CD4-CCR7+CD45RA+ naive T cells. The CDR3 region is CASSLRGFLAGQTGELFF. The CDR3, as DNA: TGTGCCAGCAGCCTAAGAGGGTTCCTAGCGGGGCAAACCGGGGAGCTGTTTTTT.